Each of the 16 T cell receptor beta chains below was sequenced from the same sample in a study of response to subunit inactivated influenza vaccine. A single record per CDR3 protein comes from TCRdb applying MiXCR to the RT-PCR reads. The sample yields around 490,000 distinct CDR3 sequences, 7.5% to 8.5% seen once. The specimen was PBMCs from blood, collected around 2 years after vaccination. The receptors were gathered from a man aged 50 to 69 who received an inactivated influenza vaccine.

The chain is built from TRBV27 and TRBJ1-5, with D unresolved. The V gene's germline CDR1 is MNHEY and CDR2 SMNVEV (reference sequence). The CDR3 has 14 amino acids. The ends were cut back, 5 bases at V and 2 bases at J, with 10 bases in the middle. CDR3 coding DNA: TGTGCCAGCAGTATGTATCAGGGCAATCAGCCCCAGCATTTT. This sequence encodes CASSMYQGNQPQHF.

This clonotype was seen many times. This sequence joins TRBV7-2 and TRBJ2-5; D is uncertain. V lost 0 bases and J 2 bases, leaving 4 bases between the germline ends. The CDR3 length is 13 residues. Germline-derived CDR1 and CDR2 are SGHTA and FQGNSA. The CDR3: CASSLAWQETQYF. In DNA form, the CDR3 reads TGTGCCAGCAGCTTAGCCTGGCAAGAGACCCAGTACTTC.

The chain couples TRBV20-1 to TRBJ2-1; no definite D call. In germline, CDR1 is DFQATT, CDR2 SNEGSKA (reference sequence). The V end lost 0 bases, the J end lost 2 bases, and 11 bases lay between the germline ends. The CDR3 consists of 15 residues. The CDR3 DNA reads TGCAGTGCTAGAGATCTAAGTAATGCCTACAATGAGCAGTTCTTC. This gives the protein CSARDLSNAYNEQFF.

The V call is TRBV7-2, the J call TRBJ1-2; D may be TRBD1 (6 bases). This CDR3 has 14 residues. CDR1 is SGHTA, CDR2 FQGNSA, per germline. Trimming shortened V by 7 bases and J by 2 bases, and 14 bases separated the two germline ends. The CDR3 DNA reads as TGTGCCAGCACTCAACAGGGAGGGAACTATGGCTACACCTTC. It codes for CASTQQGGNYGYTF. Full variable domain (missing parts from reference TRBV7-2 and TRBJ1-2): GAGVSQSPSNKVTEKGKDVELRCDPISGHTALYWYRQSLGQGLEFLIYFQGNSAPDKSGLPSDRFSAERTGGSVSTLTIQRTQQEDSAVYLCASTQQGGNYGYTFGSGTRLTVV.

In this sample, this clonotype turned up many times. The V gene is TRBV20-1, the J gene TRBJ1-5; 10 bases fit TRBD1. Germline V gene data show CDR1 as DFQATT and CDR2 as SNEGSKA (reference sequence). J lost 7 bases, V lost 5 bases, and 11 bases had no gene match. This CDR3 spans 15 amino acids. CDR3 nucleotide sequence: TGCAGTGCTTCGGACAGGGGGGGAATGGGGCAGCCCCAGCATTTT. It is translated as CSASDRGGMGQPQHF.

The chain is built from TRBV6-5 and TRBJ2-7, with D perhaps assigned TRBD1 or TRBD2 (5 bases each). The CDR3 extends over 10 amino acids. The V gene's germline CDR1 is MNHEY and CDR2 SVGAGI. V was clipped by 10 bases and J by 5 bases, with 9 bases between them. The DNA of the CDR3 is TGTGCCACCCAGGGAGACGAGCAGTACTTC. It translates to CATQGDEQYF.

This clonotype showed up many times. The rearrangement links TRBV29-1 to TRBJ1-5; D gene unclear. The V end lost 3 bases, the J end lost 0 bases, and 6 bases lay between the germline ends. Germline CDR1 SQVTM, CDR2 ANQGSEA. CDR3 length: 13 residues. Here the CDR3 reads CSVEENSNQPQHF. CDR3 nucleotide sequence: TGCAGCGTTGAGGAAAATAGCAATCAGCCCCAGCATTTT.

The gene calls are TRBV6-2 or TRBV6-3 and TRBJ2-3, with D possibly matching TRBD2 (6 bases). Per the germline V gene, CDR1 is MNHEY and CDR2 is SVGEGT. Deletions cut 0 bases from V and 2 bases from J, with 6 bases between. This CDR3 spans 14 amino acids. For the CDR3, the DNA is TGTGCCAGCAGTTACTCGGACTACACAGATACGCAGTATTTT. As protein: CASSYSDYTDTQYF.

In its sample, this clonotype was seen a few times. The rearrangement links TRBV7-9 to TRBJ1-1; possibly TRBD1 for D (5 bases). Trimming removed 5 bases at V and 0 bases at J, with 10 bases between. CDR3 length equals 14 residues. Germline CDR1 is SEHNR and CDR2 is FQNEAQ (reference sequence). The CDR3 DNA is TGTGCCAGCAGCCCGCGGGGCTTGAACACTGAAGCTTTCTTT. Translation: CASSPRGLNTEAFF.

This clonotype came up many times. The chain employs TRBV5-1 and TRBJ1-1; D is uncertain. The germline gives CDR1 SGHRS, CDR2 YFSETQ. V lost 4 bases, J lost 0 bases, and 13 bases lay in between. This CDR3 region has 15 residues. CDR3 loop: CASSPGVAVNTEAFF. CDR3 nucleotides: TGCGCCAGCAGCCCGGGTGTCGCGGTGAACACTGAAGCTTTCTTT.

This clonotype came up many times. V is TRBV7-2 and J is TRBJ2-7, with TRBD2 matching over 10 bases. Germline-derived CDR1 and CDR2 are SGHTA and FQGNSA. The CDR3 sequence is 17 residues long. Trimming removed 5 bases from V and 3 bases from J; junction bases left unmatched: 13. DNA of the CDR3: TGTGCCAGCAGCAGGGTGGCTAGCGGGAGCTCCTACTACGAGCAGTACTTC. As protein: CASSRVASGSSYYEQYF.

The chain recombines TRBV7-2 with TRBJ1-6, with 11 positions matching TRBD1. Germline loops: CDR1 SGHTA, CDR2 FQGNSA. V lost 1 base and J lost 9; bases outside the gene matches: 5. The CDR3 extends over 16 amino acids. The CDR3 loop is CASSLGGTGGSSPLHF. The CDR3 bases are TGTGCCAGCAGCTTAGGTGGGACAGGGGGTAGTTCACCCCTCCACTTT.

This chain's CDR3 is CASSTGRGNYNEQFF. The CDR3 nucleotides are TGTGCCAGCTCGACCGGGAGGGGGAACTACAATGAGCAGTTCTTC. The genes are TRBV7-2 and TRBJ2-1; 8 nucleotides match TRBD2. CDR3 length: 15 amino acids. The germline V gene encodes CDR1 SGHTA and CDR2 FQGNSA. J lost 3 bases, V lost 8 bases, and 9 bases had no gene match.

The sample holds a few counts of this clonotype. CDR3 sequence (DNA): TGCAGTGCTAGGGGACAGGACAACTATGGCTACACCTTC. This encodes CSARGQDNYGYTF. The V call is TRBV20-1, the J call TRBJ1-2, with 8 bases that match TRBD1. Germline CDR1 is DFQATT and CDR2 is SNEGSKA (reference sequence). After removal of 3 bases from V and 2 bases from J, the junction contained 2 bases not matched to a gene. The CDR3 runs to 13 residues.

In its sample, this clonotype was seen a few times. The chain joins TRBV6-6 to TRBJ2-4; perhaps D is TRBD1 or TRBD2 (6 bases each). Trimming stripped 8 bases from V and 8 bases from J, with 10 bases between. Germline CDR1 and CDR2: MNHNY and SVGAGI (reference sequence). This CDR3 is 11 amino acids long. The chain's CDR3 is CASGGRDIQYF. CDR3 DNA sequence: TGTGCCAGCGGGGGGCGGGACATTCAGTACTTC.

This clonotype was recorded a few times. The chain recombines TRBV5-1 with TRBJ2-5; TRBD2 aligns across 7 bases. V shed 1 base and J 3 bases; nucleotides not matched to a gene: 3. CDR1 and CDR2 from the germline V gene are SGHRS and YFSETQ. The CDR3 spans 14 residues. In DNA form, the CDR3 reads TGCGCCAGCAGCTTGCAGGGACTAAAAGAGACCCAGTACTTC. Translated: CASSLQGLKETQYF.